The clone carrying this T cell receptor (beta chain) appeared a few times. Original processing methods: The authors estimated nucleated cell counts from reference gene primer amplification. Assay used: immunoSEQ multiplex PCR; TCRdb lists only in-frame clones, some missing. V, J and clone size are those of that table, while D and trimming were read from the DNA. The sample includes fewer than 400,000 clones, 80% to 95% of them seen just once. The data derive from a study of blood T cell repertoires in COVID-19. CDR3 length equals 13 residues. The V and J ends lost 8 bases and 0 bases, in that order; junction bases with no gene match: 3.

This TCR was recovered from a woman aged 30 to 39 who had recovered from COVID-19. The sample consisted of PBMCs or T cells enriched from blood (not recorded which). The rearrangement links TRBV12-3 or TRBV12-4 to TRBJ1-1; 7 bases fit TRBD1. The CDR3 loop reads CASVTGLNTEAFF. The CDR3 DNA follows: TGTGCCAGCGTGACAGGGTTGAACACTGAAGCTTTCTTT.